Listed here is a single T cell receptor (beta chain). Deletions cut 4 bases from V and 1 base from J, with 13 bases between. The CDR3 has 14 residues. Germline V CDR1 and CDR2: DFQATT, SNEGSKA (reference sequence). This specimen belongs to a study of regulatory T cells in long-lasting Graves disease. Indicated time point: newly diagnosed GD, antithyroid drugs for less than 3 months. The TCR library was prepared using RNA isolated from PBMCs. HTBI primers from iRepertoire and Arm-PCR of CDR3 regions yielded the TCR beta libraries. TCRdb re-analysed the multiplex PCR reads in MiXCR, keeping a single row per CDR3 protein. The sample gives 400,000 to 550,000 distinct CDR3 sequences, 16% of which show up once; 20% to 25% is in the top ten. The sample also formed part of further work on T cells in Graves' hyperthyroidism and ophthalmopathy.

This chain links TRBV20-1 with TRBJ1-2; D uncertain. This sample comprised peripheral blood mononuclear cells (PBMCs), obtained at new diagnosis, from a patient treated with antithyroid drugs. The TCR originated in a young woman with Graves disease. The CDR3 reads CSAIPRIINYGYTF. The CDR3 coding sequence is TGCAGTGCTATTCCAAGGATTATTAACTATGGCTACACCTTC.